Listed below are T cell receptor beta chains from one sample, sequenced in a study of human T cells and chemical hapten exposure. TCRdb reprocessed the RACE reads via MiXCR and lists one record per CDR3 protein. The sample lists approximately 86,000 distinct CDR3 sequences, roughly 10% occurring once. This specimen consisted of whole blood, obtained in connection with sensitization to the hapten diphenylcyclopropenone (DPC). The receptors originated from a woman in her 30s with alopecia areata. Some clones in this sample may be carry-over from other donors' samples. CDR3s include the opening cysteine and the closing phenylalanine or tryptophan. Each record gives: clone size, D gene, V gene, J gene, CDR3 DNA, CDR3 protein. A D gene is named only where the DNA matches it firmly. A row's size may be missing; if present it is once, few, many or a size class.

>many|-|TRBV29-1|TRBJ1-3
TGCAGCGTGGCAGACTCTGGAAACACCATATATTTT
CSVADSGNTIYF
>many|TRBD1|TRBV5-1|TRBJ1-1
TGCGCCAGCAGCCCTGGGACAGGGGGGACTGAAGCTTTCTTT
CASSPGTGGTEAFF
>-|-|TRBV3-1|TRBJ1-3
TGTGCCAGCAGCCACGGTCTAATCGGAAACACCATATATTTT
CASSHGLIGNTIYF
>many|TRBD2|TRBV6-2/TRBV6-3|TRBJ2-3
TGTGCCAGCAGCCCCGGACTAGCTTCCACAGATACGCAGTATTTT
CASSPGLASTDTQYF
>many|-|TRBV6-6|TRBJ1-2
TGTGCCAGCAGTCGAGGGGACGGCTACACCTTC
CASSRGDGYTF
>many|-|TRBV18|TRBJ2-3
TGTGCCAGCTCACCAAAACCTACAGACCGAAGCACAGATACGCAGTATTTT
CASSPKPTDRSTDTQYF
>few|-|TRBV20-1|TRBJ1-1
TGCAGTGCACTTTTGAACACTGAAGCTTTCTTT
CSALLNTEAFF
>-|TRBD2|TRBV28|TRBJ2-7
TGTGCCAGCAGTTTAAGCGGGACTTCTACCTGGGAGCAGTACTTC
CASSLSGTSTWEQYF
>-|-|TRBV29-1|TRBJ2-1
TGCAGCGCAAGATCCCCCCTTTACAATGAGCAGTTCTTC
CSARSPLYNEQFF
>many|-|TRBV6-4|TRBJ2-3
TGTGCCAGCAGTGAGGCGGGACAAAGCACAGATACGCAGTATTTT
CASSEAGQSTDTQYF
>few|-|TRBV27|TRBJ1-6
TGTGCCAGCAGTTTACTTGGGGTTTCGGGGTATAATTCACCCCTCCACTTT
CASSLLGVSGYNSPLHF